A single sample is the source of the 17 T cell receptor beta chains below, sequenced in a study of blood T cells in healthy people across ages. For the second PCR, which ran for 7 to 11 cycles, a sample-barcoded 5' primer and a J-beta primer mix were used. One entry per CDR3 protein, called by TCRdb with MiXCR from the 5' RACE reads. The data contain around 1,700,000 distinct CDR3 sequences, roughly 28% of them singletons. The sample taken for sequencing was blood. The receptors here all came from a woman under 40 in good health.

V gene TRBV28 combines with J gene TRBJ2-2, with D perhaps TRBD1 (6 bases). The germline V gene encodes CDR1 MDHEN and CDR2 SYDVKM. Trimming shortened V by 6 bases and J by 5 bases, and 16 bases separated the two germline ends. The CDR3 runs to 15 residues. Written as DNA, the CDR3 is TGTGCCAGCAGGAGCAGGGGATTAGATACCGGGGAGCTGTTTTTT. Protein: CASRSRGLDTGELFF.

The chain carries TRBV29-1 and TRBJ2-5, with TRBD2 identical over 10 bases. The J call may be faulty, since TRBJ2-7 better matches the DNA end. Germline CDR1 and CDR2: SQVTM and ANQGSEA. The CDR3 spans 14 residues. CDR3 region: CSALMTSGRHEQYF. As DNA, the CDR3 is TGCAGCGCATTGATGACTAGCGGGCGTCACGAGCAGTACTTC.

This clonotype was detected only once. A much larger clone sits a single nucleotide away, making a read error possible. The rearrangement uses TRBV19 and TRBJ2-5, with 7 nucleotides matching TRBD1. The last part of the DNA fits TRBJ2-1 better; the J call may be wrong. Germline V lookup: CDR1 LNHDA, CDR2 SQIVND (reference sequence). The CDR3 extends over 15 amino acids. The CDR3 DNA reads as TGTGCCAGTAGATCCCGGGACAGAGCCTCCTACGAGCAGTTCTTC. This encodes CASRSRDRASYEQFF.

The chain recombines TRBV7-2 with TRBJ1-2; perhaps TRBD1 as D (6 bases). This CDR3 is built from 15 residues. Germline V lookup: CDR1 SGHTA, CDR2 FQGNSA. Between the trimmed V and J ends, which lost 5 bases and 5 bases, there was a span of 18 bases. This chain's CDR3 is CASSARDTASYGYTF. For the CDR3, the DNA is TGTGCCAGCAGCGCCCGGGACACCGCTTCTTATGGCTACACCTTC.

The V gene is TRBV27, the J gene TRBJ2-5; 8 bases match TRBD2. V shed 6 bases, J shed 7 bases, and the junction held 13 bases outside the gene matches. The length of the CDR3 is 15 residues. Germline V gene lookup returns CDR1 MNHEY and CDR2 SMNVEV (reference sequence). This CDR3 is CASRSAGTSYGTQYF. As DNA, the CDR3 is TGTGCCAGCAGGAGTGCCGGGACTAGTTATGGGACCCAGTACTTC.

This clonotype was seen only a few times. The CDR3 nucleotides are TGCGCCAGCAGCTTGGAAGGGGGGAAGCAGTTCTTC. This gives the protein CASSLEGGKQFF. V usage is TRBV5-1 and J usage is TRBJ2-1, with D perhaps matching TRBD1 or TRBD2 (6 bases each). From germline, CDR1 is SGHRS and CDR2 YFSETQ. Trimming left V 0 bases short and J 11 bases short, with 9 bases between. The CDR3 is made up of 12 amino acids.

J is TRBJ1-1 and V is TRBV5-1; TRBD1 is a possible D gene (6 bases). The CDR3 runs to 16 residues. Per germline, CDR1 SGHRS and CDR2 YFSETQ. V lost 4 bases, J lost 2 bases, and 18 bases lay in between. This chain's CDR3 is CASSLTTGQANTEAFF. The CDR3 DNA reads TGCGCCAGCAGCCTAACCACAGGGCAGGCCAACACTGAAGCTTTCTTT.

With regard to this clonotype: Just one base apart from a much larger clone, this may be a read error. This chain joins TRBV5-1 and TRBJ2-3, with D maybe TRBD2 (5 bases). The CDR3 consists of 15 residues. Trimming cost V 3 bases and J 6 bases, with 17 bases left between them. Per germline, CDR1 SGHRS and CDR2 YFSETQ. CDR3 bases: TGCGCCAGCAGCTCCTCCTGGACTCACGGGGATACGCAGTATTTT. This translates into CASSSSWTHGDTQYF. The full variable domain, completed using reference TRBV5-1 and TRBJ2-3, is KAGVTQTPRYLIKTRGQQVTLSCSPISGHRSVSWYQQTPGQGLQFLFEYFSETQRNKGNFPGRFSGRQFSNSRSEMNVSTLELGDSALYLCASSSSWTHGDTQYFGPGTRLTVL.

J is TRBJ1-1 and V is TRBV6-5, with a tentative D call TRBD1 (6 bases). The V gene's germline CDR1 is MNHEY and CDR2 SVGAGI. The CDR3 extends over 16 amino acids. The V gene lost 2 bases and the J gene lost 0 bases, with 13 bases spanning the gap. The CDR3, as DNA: TGTGCCAGCAGTTACGGGCAGGGGTGGATGAACACTGAAGCTTTCTTT. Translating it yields CASSYGQGWMNTEAFF.

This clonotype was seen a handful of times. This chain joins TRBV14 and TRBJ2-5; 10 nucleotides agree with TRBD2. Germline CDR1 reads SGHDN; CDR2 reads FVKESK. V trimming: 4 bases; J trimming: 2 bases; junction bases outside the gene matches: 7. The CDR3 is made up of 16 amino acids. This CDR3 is CASSRSLAGSQETQYF. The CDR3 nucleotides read TGTGCCAGCAGCCGCTCACTAGCGGGGAGTCAAGAGACCCAGTACTTC.

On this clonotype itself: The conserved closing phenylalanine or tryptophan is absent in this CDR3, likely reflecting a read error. DNA of the CDR3: TGTGCCAGCACAGCGAGCTCCTATAATTCACCCCTCCACCTT. It codes for CASTASSYNSPLHL. The chain has TRBV7-2 and TRBJ1-6; D is undetermined. The CDR3 spans 14 residues. Germline assignment: CDR1 SGHTA and CDR2 FQGNSA. V was shortened by 7 bases and J by 0 bases, with 7 bases between the two germline ends.

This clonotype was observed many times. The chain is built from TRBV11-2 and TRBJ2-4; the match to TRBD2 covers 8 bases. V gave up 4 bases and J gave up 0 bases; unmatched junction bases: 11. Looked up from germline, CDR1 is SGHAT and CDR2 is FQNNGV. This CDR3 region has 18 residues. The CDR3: CASSSPREGLKAKNIQYF. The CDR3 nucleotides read TGTGCCAGCAGCTCCCCCCGGGAGGGACTCAAAGCCAAAAACATTCAGTACTTC. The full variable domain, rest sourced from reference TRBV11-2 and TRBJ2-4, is EAGVAQSPRYKIIEKRQSVAFWCNPISGHATLYWYQQILGQGPKLLIQFQNNGVVDDSQLPKDRFSAERLKGVDSTLKIQPAKLEDSAVYLCASSSPREGLKAKNIQYFGAGTRLSVL.

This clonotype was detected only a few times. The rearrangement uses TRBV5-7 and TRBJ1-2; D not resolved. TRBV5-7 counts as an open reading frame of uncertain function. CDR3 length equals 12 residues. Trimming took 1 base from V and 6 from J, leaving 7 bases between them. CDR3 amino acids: CASSLYDNGYTF. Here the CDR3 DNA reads TGTGCCAGCAGCTTGTACGATAATGGCTACACCTTC.

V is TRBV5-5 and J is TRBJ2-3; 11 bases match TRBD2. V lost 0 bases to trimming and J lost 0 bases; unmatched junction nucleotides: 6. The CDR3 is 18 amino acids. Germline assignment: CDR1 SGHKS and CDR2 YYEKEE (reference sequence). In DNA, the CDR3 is TGTGCCAGCAGCTTGGGTACTAGCGGGAGATTGAGCACAGATACGCAGTATTTT. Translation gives CASSLGTSGRLSTDTQYF.

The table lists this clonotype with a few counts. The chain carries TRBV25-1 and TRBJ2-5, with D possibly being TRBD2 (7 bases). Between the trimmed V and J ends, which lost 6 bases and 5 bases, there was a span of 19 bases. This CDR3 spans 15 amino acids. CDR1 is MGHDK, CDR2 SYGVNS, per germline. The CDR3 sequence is CASRGGRGLAETQYF. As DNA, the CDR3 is TGTGCCAGCAGGGGGGGGCGGGGGCTCGCGGAGACCCAGTACTTC.

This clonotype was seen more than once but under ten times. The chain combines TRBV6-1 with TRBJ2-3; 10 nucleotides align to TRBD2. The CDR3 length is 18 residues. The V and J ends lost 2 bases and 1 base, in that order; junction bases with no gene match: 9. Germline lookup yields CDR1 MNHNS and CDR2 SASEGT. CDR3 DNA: TGTGCCAGCAGTGAACGGGTCCCCGGACTAGCGGGCACAGATACGCAGTATTTT. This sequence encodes CASSERVPGLAGTDTQYF.

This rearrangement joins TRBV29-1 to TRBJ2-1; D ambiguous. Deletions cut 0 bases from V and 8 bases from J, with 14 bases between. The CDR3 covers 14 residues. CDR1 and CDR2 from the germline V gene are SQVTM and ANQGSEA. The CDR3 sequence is CSVEDGYPLDEQFF. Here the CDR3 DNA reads TGCAGCGTTGAAGATGGCTACCCTTTAGATGAGCAGTTCTTC.